This TCR beta chain was recorded in a study of T-cell reconstitution after alpha-beta-depleted transplantation in children. Molecular barcoding with unique molecular identifiers was used for the TCRbeta library. From the PCR reads, TCRdb called clonotypes with MiXCR, one entry per CDR3 protein. Found here are roughly 300,000 distinct CDR3 sequences, approximately 10% of them singletons; the top ten hold 2% to 2.5%. Trimming cost V 10 bases and J 2 bases, with 11 bases left between them. CDR3 size: 12 residues. Germline-derived CDR1 and CDR2 are ENHRY and SYGVKD. The clonotype originates from a human donor who donated a stem cell graft to a child with acute lymphoblastic leukemia. Sequenced material: PBMCs from the stem cell graft donor, taken from the stem cell graft. The chain carries TRBV10-3 and TRBJ1-1; D remains unclear. The CDR3 protein is CATDRGNTEAFF. Here the CDR3 DNA reads TGTGCCACCGACCGCGGAAACACTGAAGCTTTCTTT.